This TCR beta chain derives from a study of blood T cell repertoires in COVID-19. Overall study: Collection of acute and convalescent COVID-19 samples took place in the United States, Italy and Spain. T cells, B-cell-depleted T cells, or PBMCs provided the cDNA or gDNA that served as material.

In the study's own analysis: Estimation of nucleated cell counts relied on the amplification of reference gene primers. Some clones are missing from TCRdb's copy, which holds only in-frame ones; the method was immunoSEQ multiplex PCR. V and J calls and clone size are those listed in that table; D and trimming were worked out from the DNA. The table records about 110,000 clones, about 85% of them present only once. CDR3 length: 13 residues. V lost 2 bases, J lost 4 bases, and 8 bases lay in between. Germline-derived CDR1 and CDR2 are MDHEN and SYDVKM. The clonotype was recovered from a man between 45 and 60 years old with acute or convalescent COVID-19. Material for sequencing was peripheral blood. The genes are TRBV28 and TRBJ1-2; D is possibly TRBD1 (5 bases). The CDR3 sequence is CASSLRGIYGYTF. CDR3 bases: TGTGCCAGCAGTTTACGGGGGATCTATGGCTACACCTTC.